The 22 T cell receptor beta chains in this list originate from one sample, sequenced in a study of blood T cells in healthy people across ages. The authors ran a second PCR of about 6 to 12 cycles using a sample-barcoded 5' primer and a J-beta primer mix. MiXCR, run by TCRdb on the 5' RACE reads, gives a single entry per CDR3 protein. The profile shows roughly 680,000 distinct CDR3 sequences, roughly 20% of them singletons. What was sequenced was blood. These receptors all stem from a man aged 70-80 years in good health.

The chain recombines TRBV7-3 with TRBJ2-3; TRBD1 is a possible D gene (6 bases). The CDR3 length is 15 residues. Germline V gene sequence: CDR1 SGHTA, CDR2 FQGTGA. V lost 0 bases, J lost 2 bases, and 9 bases lay in between. The CDR3 sequence: CASSLTGADTDTQYF. The CDR3 nucleotides are TGTGCCAGCAGCTTAACGGGGGCTGACACAGATACGCAGTATTTT.

This clonotype was seen a handful of times. This chain connects TRBV18 to TRBJ2-7; TRBD2 is a possible D gene (6 bases). Per the germline V gene, CDR1 is KGHSH and CDR2 is LQKENI. With 1 base removed from V and 2 bases from J, the gap between germline ends came to 9 bases. This CDR3 region has 14 residues. CDR3 protein: CASSPLADPYEQYF. CDR3 DNA sequence: TGTGCCAGCTCACCACTAGCGGACCCCTACGAGCAGTACTTC.

This rearrangement joins TRBV7-6 to TRBJ2-2, with TRBD2 identical over 7 bases. CDR1 and CDR2 (germline): SGHVS, FNYEAQ. This CDR3 is built from 17 residues. After removal of 2 bases from V and 4 bases from J, the junction contained 10 bases not matched to a gene. Here the CDR3 reads CASSLSLSGKGTGELFF. The CDR3 DNA reads TGTGCCAGCAGCTTAAGTCTGAGCGGGAAGGGCACCGGGGAGCTGTTTTTT. The full variable domain, rest sourced from reference TRBV7-6 and TRBJ2-2, is GAGVSQSPRYKVTKRGQDVALRCDPISGHVSLYWYRQALGQGPEFLTYFNYEAQQDKSGLPNDRFSAERPEGSISTLTIQRTEQRDSAMYRCASSLSLSGKGTGELFFGEGSRLTVL.

The V gene is TRBV28, the J gene TRBJ2-1; 8 bases fit TRBD2. CDR1 is MDHEN, CDR2 SYDVKM, per germline. The CDR3 spans 16 residues. After removal of 6 bases from V and 4 bases from J, the junction contained 11 bases not matched to a gene. The DNA for the CDR3 is TGTGCCAGCAGATCCACCGGGACTAGTAGGTACAATGAGCAGTTCTTC. It yields the protein CASRSTGTSRYNEQFF. The full variable domain, completed using reference TRBV28 and TRBJ2-1, is DVKVTQSSRYLVKRTGEKVFLECVQDMDHENMFWYRQDPGLGLRLIYFSYDVKMKEKGDIPEGYSVSREKKERFSLILESASTNQTSMYLCASRSTGTSRYNEQFFGPGTRLTVL.

As for this clonotype: One end of the junction is discordant with germline, which a read error may explain. The rearrangement links TRBV2 to TRBJ2-3, with D hard to call. CDR3 size: 12 residues. Germline V CDR1 and CDR2: SNHLY, FYNNEI. Here the CDR3 reads CASGDHTDTQYF. CDR3 bases: TGTGCCAGCGGTGATCACACAGATACGCAGTATTTT.

This clonotype has a handful of counts. V gene TRBV7-9 combines with J gene TRBJ2-1; D uncertain. The ends were cut back, 3 bases at V and 2 bases at J, with 5 bases in the middle. CDR3 length equals 13 residues. Germline lookup yields CDR1 SEHNR and CDR2 FQNEAQ (reference sequence). CDR3: CASSFTAYNEQFF. The CDR3 bases are TGTGCCAGCAGCTTTACAGCCTACAATGAGCAGTTCTTC.

This clonotype was detected only a few times. The V gene is TRBV12-3 or TRBV12-4, the J gene TRBJ2-5; D not resolved. Gene TRBJ2-1 matches the end of the DNA better, so the J call may be wrong. CDR3 size: 11 residues. The CDR3 DNA reads TGTGCCAGCAAGATAGAATCTGAGCAGTTCTTC. This codes for CASKIESEQFF.

In this sample, this clonotype turned up a few times. The gene calls are TRBV28 and TRBJ2-3; D might be TRBD2 (7 bases). The germline V gene has CDR1 MDHEN and CDR2 SYDVKM. V gave up 11 bases and J gave up 4 bases, with 13 bases separating them. The CDR3 extends over 12 amino acids. CDR3 sequence (DNA): TGTGCCGTTGGGGAGGGGGCAGATACGCAGTATTTT. Translating gives CAVGEGADTQYF.

This sequence joins TRBV3-1 and TRBJ2-5, with D maybe TRBD2 (5 bases). The J call could be wrong; TRBJ2-7 is a better fit for the DNA end. This CDR3 is built from 12 residues. Germline CDR1 is LGHDT and CDR2 is YNNKEL (reference sequence). CDR3 amino acids: CASSQRAGEQYF. The CDR3 DNA reads TGTGCCAGCAGCCAAAGGGCGGGCGAGCAGTACTTC.

The chain is built from TRBV7-2 and TRBJ2-3; no clear D gene. Germline loops: CDR1 SGHTA, CDR2 FQGNSA. Deletions cut 2 bases from V and 5 bases from J, with 14 bases between. The CDR3 length is 15 residues. As DNA, the CDR3 is TGTGCCAGCAGCTTAACCCTCGGACCGCAAGATACGCAGTATTTT. Its translation is CASSLTLGPQDTQYF.

This clonotype was recorded many times. V gene TRBV7-6 combines with J gene TRBJ2-5, with 8 bases aligning to TRBD2. Matching the DNA end better, TRBJ2-7 makes the J call doubtful. The CDR3 runs 15 residues. Germline V lookup: CDR1 SGHVS, CDR2 FNYEAQ. The CDR3 nucleotides are TGTGCCAGCAGTTGGGGACTAGAGAAAGAATACGAGCAGTACTTC. Translating gives CASSWGLEKEYEQYF.

This clonotype was seen many times. This sequence joins TRBV24-1 and TRBJ2-5; the D call may be TRBD1 or TRBD2 (5 bases each). The CDR3 loop spans 13 amino acids. V lost 5 bases and J lost 2, with 8 bases in between. CDR1 is KGHDR, CDR2 SFDVKD, per germline. The CDR3 protein is CATSVGVQETQYF. The CDR3 DNA sequence: TGTGCCACCAGTGTGGGGGTACAAGAGACCCAGTACTTC.

The chain is built from TRBV20-1 and TRBJ2-1; the match to TRBD2 covers 7 bases. V was pared by 5 bases and J by 5 bases, with 3 bases of the junction left unmatched. The CDR3 loop spans 12 amino acids. Germline V CDR1 and CDR2: DFQATT, SNEGSKA (reference sequence). The CDR3 sequence is CSAPRGNNEQFF. CDR3 in DNA: TGCAGTGCTCCGCGGGGGAACAATGAGCAGTTCTTC.

This clonotype appeared a few times. The J gene is TRBJ2-5, the V gene TRBV6-5, with 9 bases lining up with TRBD2. CDR3 length: 16 amino acids. CDR1 is MNHEY and CDR2 is SVGAGI in the germline V gene. V trimming: 2 bases; J trimming: 4 bases; junction bases outside the gene matches: 8. The CDR3: CASSYSAGGDGETQYF. The CDR3 nucleotides read TGTGCCAGCAGTTACAGTGCGGGAGGGGACGGAGAGACCCAGTACTTC.

The V gene is TRBV6-1, the J gene TRBJ1-4; D perhaps matches TRBD1 (5 bases). Trimming removed 10 bases at V and 4 bases at J, with 13 bases between. CDR1 is MNHNS, CDR2 SASEGT, per germline. The CDR3 spans 13 residues. The CDR3 sequence is CAILERGNEKLFF. CDR3 sequence (DNA): TGTGCCATCCTAGAGAGGGGTAATGAAAAACTGTTTTTT.

The rearrangement uses TRBV20-1 and TRBJ2-3; 10 bases line up with TRBD2. This CDR3 is 15 amino acids long. The V and J ends lost 3 bases and 4 bases, in that order; junction bases with no gene match: 7. Germline-derived CDR1 and CDR2 are DFQATT and SNEGSKA (reference sequence). The CDR3 DNA sequence: TGCAGTGCTAGGTTGGCTAGCGGGAGCGCAGATACGCAGTATTTT. Amino acid sequence: CSARLASGSADTQYF.

The rearrangement uses TRBV12-3 or TRBV12-4 and TRBJ1-1; tentatively, D is TRBD1 (6 bases). CDR3 length: 12 residues. V gave up 5 bases and J gave up 7 bases, with 11 bases separating them. The CDR3 sequence: CASSPGQFEAFF. CDR3 sequence (DNA): TGTGCCAGCAGTCCCGGACAGTTTGAAGCTTTCTTT.

The chain recombines TRBV12-3 or TRBV12-4 with TRBJ1-4; 9 bases are shared with TRBD1. The junction had 3 bases not matched to a gene; V was cut back by 2 bases and J by 5 bases. The CDR3 runs to 15 residues. The CDR3 loop reads CASSLLGQGNEKLFF. The CDR3 region has the DNA TGTGCCAGCAGTTTATTGGGACAGGGCAATGAAAAACTGTTTTTT.

This clonotype was counted ten times or more. This chain connects TRBV20-1 to TRBJ2-1, with D unclear. Germline V gene lookup returns CDR1 DFQATT and CDR2 SNEGSKA (reference sequence). The CDR3 has 14 amino acids. The V and J ends lost 5 bases and 0 bases respectively, with 11 bases between them. This chain's CDR3 is CSAGSLSSYNEQFF. CDR3 in DNA: TGCAGTGCTGGGTCCCTAAGCTCCTACAATGAGCAGTTCTTC.

V is TRBV10-3 and J is TRBJ2-7; 12 nucleotides align to TRBD2. Near its end, the DNA agrees better with TRBJ2-5, so the J call may be wrong. Germline CDR1 is ENHRY and CDR2 is SYGVKD. This CDR3 is 14 amino acids long. The CDR3 region has the DNA TGTGCCATCAGTGGGGGACTAGCGGGCGGGACCCAGTACTTC. It encodes CAISGGLAGGTQYF.

The chain combines TRBV3-1 with TRBJ1-1, with D uncertain. The CDR3 runs to 15 residues. The germline V gene encodes CDR1 LGHDT and CDR2 YNNKEL (reference sequence). V lost 3 bases to trimming and J lost 1 base, with 12 bases between them. CDR3 bases: TGTGCCAGCAGCCACTCCTTGACGGGGAACACTGAAGCTTTCTTT. Its translation: CASSHSLTGNTEAFF.

This clonotype was counted many times. The rearrangement joins TRBV15 to TRBJ2-5; D is unresolved. This CDR3 is built from 13 residues. Germline values: CDR1 LNHNV, CDR2 YYDKDF (reference sequence). The V end lost 5 bases, the J end lost 2 bases, and 9 bases lay between the germline ends. This chain's CDR3 is CATSRGGQETQYF. The CDR3 nucleotides are TGTGCCACCAGCCGAGGTGGACAAGAGACCCAGTACTTC.